The sequence of this T cell receptor beta chain was determined in a study of T cells after yellow fever vaccination. General study results and limits: Most primary-vaccination clones recurred post-booster (approximately 95% CD4, 85% to 90% CD8). Contaminating bulk clonotypes could be abundant in FACS-sorted repertoires. A faster peak, day 5 versus 15, was reached by the weaker secondary response.

Making TCR cDNA involved 5'RACE template switching, which added UMIs and a universal primer site. One entry per CDR3 protein results from TCRdb running MiXCR on the 5' RACE reads. The sample has hundreds of thousands of distinct CDR3 sequences; around 9.3% are singletons. Germline CDR1 and CDR2: MRHNA and SNTAGT. The CDR3 extends over 16 amino acids. This clonotype has a single count. Its matching antigen is unknown. The junction and the germline gene differ at one end; a read error may be behind it. Here the sequenced sample was CD4+ T cells sorted from PBMCs, taken 5 days after the yellow fever booster vaccination. The chain joins TRBV6-4 to TRBJ2-2; 10 bases match TRBD1. This receptor was obtained from a young man who received the YFV17D yellow fever vaccine. CDR3 nucleotides: TGTGCCACCAGTGACCCCCCGACAGGGGGCTCCGGGGAGCTGTTTTTT. It encodes CATSDPPTGGSGELFF.